This T cell receptor beta chain was found in a study of post-analysis software for immune sequencing data. Study background: Both relapsing-remitting and secondary progressive multiple sclerosis featured among the disease courses, as did progressive-relapsing multiple sclerosis.

Unique molecular identifiers were carried by the TCR beta cDNA libraries. Each CDR3 protein is one row after TCRdb ran MiXCR on the PCR reads. Among a few hundred thousand distinct CDR3 sequences listed, just over 35% were seen once. Comments on this clonotype: Its specificity is not known.

Findings and caveats of the study: Several TRBV segments (TRBV5-6, TRBV5-1 and TRBV20-1 among them) occurred more frequently in patients than in controls.

Deletions cut 5 bases from V and 3 bases from J, with 10 bases between. CDR1 and CDR2 (germline): SGHTA, FQGNSA. The CDR3 totals 14 residues. The receptor comes from a girl aged 10 to 17 with multiple sclerosis. The chain combines TRBV7-2 with TRBJ2-2; D unclear. Input material: blood. CDR3 region: CASSPPPHTGELFF. CDR3 nucleotide sequence: TGTGCCAGCAGCCCACCCCCACACACCGGGGAGCTGTTTTTT.